Each of the 21 T cell receptor beta chains below was sequenced from the same sample in a study of identical twins. TCRdb recomputed calls from the 5' RACE reads with MiXCR, one row per CDR3 protein. The profile shows 400,000 to 550,000 distinct CDR3 sequences, less than 25% of them singletons. This sample was also put to use in a study of T cells expressing NK-cell markers.

Source material: CD4+ T cells sorted from blood. The receptor set was obtained from a woman aged 18-29 years in good health.

This clonotype was seen only a few times. This chain joins TRBV15 and TRBJ2-3, with 7 nucleotides matching TRBD1. V dropped 1 base and J dropped 4; count of bases not matched to a gene: 2. The CDR3 extends over 14 amino acids. Per the germline V gene, CDR1 is LNHNV and CDR2 is YYDKDF (reference sequence). The CDR3 DNA is TGTGCCACCAGCAGAGGACAGGGAGCAGATACGCAGTATTTT. Its translation is CATSRGQGADTQYF.

This clonotype has at least ten counts. The V gene is TRBV5-1, the J gene TRBJ2-1; TRBD2 might be the D (6 bases). CDR1 is SGHRS, CDR2 YFSETQ, per germline. The germline V and J ends were trimmed by 0 bases and 10 bases, with 14 bases remaining between them. There are 14 residues in the CDR3. The CDR3 DNA reads TGCGCCAGCAGCTTGGCGCGCAGGGCGGGGGAGCAGTTCTTC. Its translation is CASSLARRAGEQFF.

The chain couples TRBV7-9 to TRBJ1-1, with D hard to call. V was clipped by 1 base and J by 0 bases, with 12 bases between them. The CDR3 extends over 16 amino acids. Germline V CDR1 and CDR2: SEHNR, FQNEAQ (reference sequence). The CDR3 DNA sequence: TGTGCCAGCAGCTTAGAGGGTGCCAGCATGAACACTGAAGCTTTCTTT. It codes for CASSLEGASMNTEAFF.

The CDR3 bases are TGTGCCGTTTCCTCGGCCGGACTAGCGGTCCAAGAGACCCAGTACTTC. Its protein is CAVSSAGLAVQETQYF. The rearrangement uses TRBV7-9 and TRBJ2-5, with 10 bases identical to TRBD2. The CDR3 runs 16 residues. Trimming removed 11 bases from V and 1 base from J; junction bases left unmatched: 13. Germline V gene data show CDR1 as SEHNR and CDR2 as FQNEAQ (reference sequence).

This clonotype was seen a few times. The V gene is TRBV10-3, the J gene TRBJ2-1, with 9 nucleotides matching TRBD1. The CDR3 length is 16 residues. Losses at the gene ends were 7 bases for V and 0 bases for J; bases not matched to a gene: 7. Looked up from germline, CDR1 is ENHRY and CDR2 is SYGVKD. The CDR3 region is CAINPGTGSSYNEQFF. The CDR3 nucleotides read TGTGCCATCAATCCCGGGACAGGGAGCTCCTACAATGAGCAGTTCTTC.

V gene TRBV18 combines with J gene TRBJ2-7; D is perhaps TRBD1 (5 bases). Trimming pared 1 base from V and 5 bases from J, leaving 12 bases between. CDR1 is KGHSH, CDR2 LQKENI, per germline. CDR3 length: 14 amino acids. The CDR3 DNA follows: TGTGCCAGCTCACCACAAGGGGCCGGCGACGAGCAGTACTTC. Amino acid sequence: CASSPQGAGDEQYF.

V gene TRBV29-1 combines with J gene TRBJ1-2; D remains ambiguous. Germline CDR1 is SQVTM and CDR2 is ANQGSEA. V shed 3 bases and J shed 8 bases, with 10 bases lying between them. CDR3 size: 11 residues. As DNA, the CDR3 is TGCAGCGTTGAGAAAGGAAGCGGCTACACCTTC. It yields the protein CSVEKGSGYTF.

This rearrangement joins TRBV7-6 to TRBJ2-7; D could derive from TRBD1 or TRBD2 (5 bases each). The CDR3 sequence is 13 residues long. Trimming left V 0 bases short and J 5 bases short, with 8 bases between. Germline V CDR1 and CDR2: SGHVS, FNYEAQ. CDR3 region: CASSLALGDEQYF. The CDR3 region has the DNA TGTGCCAGCAGCTTAGCGCTGGGGGACGAGCAGTACTTC.

This clonotype has more than one count but fewer than ten. V gene TRBV6-1 combines with J gene TRBJ2-5; TRBD2 matches at 7 bases. Germline CDR1 is MNHNS and CDR2 is SASEGT. V was pared by 8 bases and J by 5 bases, with 14 bases of the junction left unmatched. The CDR3 length is 15 residues. This chain's CDR3 is CASSSRGISGETQYF. The CDR3 nucleotides read TGTGCCAGCTCCTCTAGGGGTATTAGCGGGGAGACCCAGTACTTC.

The genes are TRBV6-1 and TRBJ2-1; 10 positions match TRBD1. The CDR3 totals 17 residues. With V trimmed by 4 bases and J by 3 bases, 9 bases remained unmatched. Germline V CDR1 and CDR2: MNHNS, SASEGT. In DNA, the CDR3 is TGTGCCAGCAGTGGACAAATCGGGACAGGGGACTACAATGAGCAGTTCTTC. Encoded protein: CASSGQIGTGDYNEQFF.

The chain carries TRBV5-1 and TRBJ2-3; unclear D gene. CDR3 length equals 15 residues. Germline values: CDR1 SGHRS, CDR2 YFSETQ. The V gene lost 1 base and the J gene lost 4 bases, with 13 bases spanning the gap. CDR3 region: CASSLQGHWADTQYF. As DNA, the CDR3 is TGCGCCAGCAGCTTGCAAGGTCATTGGGCAGATACGCAGTATTTT.

This clonotype was seen a few times. This chain uses TRBV20-1 with TRBJ2-7, with D tentatively TRBD2 (5 bases). CDR3 length equals 15 residues. The V gene's germline CDR1 is DFQATT and CDR2 SNEGSKA (reference sequence). With 5 bases removed from V and 4 bases from J, the gap between germline ends came to 21 bases. DNA of the CDR3: TGCAGTGCTTCCCCCCAACCCAGTGGGAGTTACGAGCAGTACTTC. This codes for CSASPQPSGSYEQYF.

The sample holds a few counts of this clonotype. The genes are TRBV30 and TRBJ1-1, with 7 bases aligning to TRBD1. CDR3 length: 13 residues. V trimming: 3 bases; J trimming: 9 bases; junction bases outside the gene matches: 10. Germline V gene lookup returns CDR1 GTSNPN and CDR2 SVGIG (reference sequence). CDR3: CAWRQGGRGQAFF. For the CDR3, the DNA is TGTGCCTGGAGACAGGGAGGGAGGGGGCAAGCTTTCTTT.

This clonotype was seen more than once but under ten times. V usage is TRBV10-3 and J usage is TRBJ2-7; TRBD1 might be the D (6 bases). Germline V gene data show CDR1 as ENHRY and CDR2 as SYGVKD. Trimming removed 5 bases from V and 3 bases from J, with 11 bases in between. The CDR3 is 13 amino acids. CDR3 amino acids: CAISTQGLYEQYF. In DNA, the CDR3 is TGTGCCATCAGTACCCAGGGGCTCTACGAGCAGTACTTC.

This clonotype was found a few times. The chain links TRBV5-1 to TRBJ1-1, with unresolved D. The CDR3 sequence is 13 residues long. From germline, CDR1 is SGHRS and CDR2 YFSETQ. Trimming removed 4 bases at V and 3 bases at J, with 10 bases between. For the CDR3, the DNA is TGCGCCAGCAGCCTCCACGGGGACACTGAAGCTTTCTTT. It specifies CASSLHGDTEAFF.

The genes are TRBV14 and TRBJ2-1, with 11 bases identical to TRBD2. The trim removed 4 bases at V and 11 bases at J, leaving 4 bases unmatched. The CDR3 has 13 amino acids. The V gene's germline CDR1 is SGHDN and CDR2 FVKESK. CDR3 sequence reads: CASSPGTSGKQFF. In nucleotides, the CDR3 is TGTGCCAGCAGCCCCGGGACTAGCGGAAAGCAGTTCTTC.

This clonotype was observed at least ten times. The chain couples TRBV5-1 to TRBJ2-5; maybe TRBD2 (7 bases). Germline V lookup: CDR1 SGHRS, CDR2 YFSETQ. The CDR3 length is 14 residues. V was trimmed by 1 base and J by 4 bases, leaving 11 bases between them. The CDR3: CASSLTGRGETQYF. DNA for the CDR3: TGCGCCAGCAGCTTGACAGGGAGGGGAGAGACCCAGTACTTC.

This clonotype has more than one count but fewer than ten. The V call is TRBV7-8, the J call TRBJ2-7, with 12 bases aligning to TRBD1. V shed 1 base, J shed 6 bases, and the junction held 10 bases outside the gene matches. The CDR3 sequence is 17 residues long. Germline values: CDR1 SGHVS, CDR2 FQNEAQ. The CDR3 nucleotides are TGTGCCAGCAGCTTAGTGCTCACGTGGGACAGGGGGCGCGAGCAGTACTTC. Translating gives CASSLVLTWDRGREQYF.

The chain uses TRBV7-2 and TRBJ1-1; no reliable D call. The CDR3 is made up of 15 amino acids. Between the trimmed V and J ends, which lost 1 base and 6 bases, there was a span of 15 bases. Germline V gene data show CDR1 as SGHTA and CDR2 as FQGNSA. The chain's CDR3 is CASSLVHIRLAEAFF. Here the CDR3 DNA reads TGTGCCAGCAGCTTAGTACACATACGCCTCGCTGAAGCTTTCTTT.

This clonotype came up many times. The chain has TRBV12-3 or TRBV12-4 and TRBJ1-5, with a weak D call TRBD1 (6 bases). The ends were cut back, 5 bases at V and 1 base at J, with 9 bases in the middle. The CDR3 is 14 amino acids. The CDR3 is CASSRGQSNQPQHF. The CDR3 DNA follows: TGTGCCAGCAGTCGAGGACAGAGCAATCAGCCCCAGCATTTT.

This clonotype was counted a few times. At one boundary the junction diverges from the germline segment, which might be a read error. The rearrangement joins TRBV20-1 to TRBJ2-3; D assignment may be TRBD1 or TRBD2 (5 bases each). Germline CDR1 is DFQATT and CDR2 is SNEGSKA (reference sequence). CDR3 length: 13 amino acids. The CDR3 spells CRARVGGADTQYF. CDR3 in DNA: TGCAGAGCTAGGGTTGGGGGAGCAGATACGCAGTATTTT.